This T cell receptor delta chain was sequenced during a study of delta chains in infants with herpesvirus infections. Study conclusions and caveats: The public clonotype decayed quickly, seemingly gone after approximately 2 months. The study lacked race- and environment-matched controls and was small.

The CDR3 has 22 residues. Germline trimming cut 5 bases from V and 0 bases from J; bases unmatched to any gene: 21. Germline CDR1 reads TSWWSYY; CDR2 reads QGS. This clone was seen more than once but under ten times. What it binds is not known. TCR cDNA was made from PBMC RNA with gamma- and delta-chain-specific primers. TCRdb reanalyzed the RT-PCR reads using CATT. The data show thousands of delta-chain clones, under 50% seen once. V gene TRDV1 combines with J gene TRDJ1; the match to TRDD3 covers 13 bases. This clonotype originated in a human donor who was a Ugandan infant, either HIV-exposed or HIV-unexposed (not recorded which). This material consisted of peripheral blood, taken at time point 4 of longitudinal follow-up. CDR3 amino acids: CALGKRGFDLVLGDTYTDKLIF. CDR3 in DNA: TGTGCTCTTGGGAAACGGGGGTTCGATCTTGTACTGGGGGATACGTACACCGATAAACTCATCTTT.